The rows below give T cell receptor beta chains drawn from one sample of a study of T cells in Graves' hyperthyroidism and ophthalmopathy. TCRdb itself ran the multiplex PCR reads through MiXCR, one entry per CDR3 protein. The sample consists of about 640,000 distinct CDR3 sequences, 45% of them appearing once. Sequenced: peripheral blood or thyroid tissue (not recorded which). These TCRs come from an adult man with Graves' disease, either hyperthyroidism or ophthalmopathy (not recorded which). The CDR3 runs from the conserved cysteine through the conserved F or W. The D gene is left open where the match is weak. Some rows mark clone size as missing; the rest say once, few, many or name a class of expanded clone.

d_call	v_call	j_call	clone_size	cdr3_aa	cdr3_nt
.	TRBV5-1	TRBJ1-1	many	CASSLAGGRNTEAFF	TGTGCTAGCAGCTTAGCTGGGGGCCGGAACACTGAAGCTTTCTTT
.	TRBV20-1	TRBJ1-4	.	CSARDLEWAEKLFF	TGCAGTGCTAGAGATCTGGAGTGGGCAGAAAAACTGTTTTTT
.	TRBV15	TRBJ1-2	.	CATSRVRGTGNTF	TGTGCCACCAGCAGGGTCAGGGGAACAGGAAACACCTTC
.	TRBV2	TRBJ1-5	.	CASSHQYSNQPQHF	TGTGCCAGCAGTCACCAGTATAGCAATCAGCCCCAGCATTTT
.	TRBV10-2	TRBJ1-1	many	CASSERTNTEAFF	TGCGCCAGCAGTGAACGGACGAACACTGAAGCTTTCTTT
.	TRBV7-6	TRBJ2-7	once	CASSAVHYEQYF	TGCGCCAGCAGTGCGGTACACTACGAGCAGTACTTC
TRBD1	TRBV19	TRBJ2-7	few	CASRRGQDRTYEQYF	TGTGCCAGTAGGAGAGGACAGGATAGAACCTACGAGCAGTACTTC
.	TRBV7-6	TRBJ1-6	.	CASSSDGRINSPLHF	TGTGCCAGCAGCTCCGACGGGCGGATTAATTCACCCCTCCACTTT
.	TRBV7-9	TRBJ2-7	few	CASSQVSATGRIEQYF	TGTGCCAGCAGCCAAGTCTCAGCGACGGGGAGGATCGAGCAGTACTTC
.	TRBV14	TRBJ1-6	many	CASSLSTAYNSPLHF	TGTGCCAGCAGCTTATCAACAGCCTATAATTCACCCCTCCACTTT
TRBD1	TRBV7-8	TRBJ2-6	many	CASSSRDSSGANVLTF	TGTGCCAGCAGCTCCCGGGACAGCTCTGGGGCCAACGTCCTGACTTTC
.	TRBV9	TRBJ2-7	.	CASSVGGDGSYGQYF	TGTGCCAGCAGCGTAGGAGGGGACGGTTCCTACGGGCAGTACTTC
.	TRBV2	TRBJ1-2	.	CASRDRQVYGYTF	TGTGCCAGCAGAGATAGGCAGGTCTATGGCTACACCTTC
.	TRBV29-1	TRBJ1-2	.	CSVTTGYGYTF	TGCAGCGTGACAACAGGCTATGGCTACACCTTC
.	TRBV20-1	TRBJ2-6	.	CSAKGRERLRGANVLTF	TGCAGTGCTAAGGGCAGGGAGAGGTTAAGAGGGGCCAACGTCCTGACTTTC
.	TRBV2	TRBJ1-4	.	CASSEEWQGNEKLFF	TGTGCCAGCAGTGAAGAGTGGCAGGGGAATGAAAAACTGTTTTTT
.	TRBV9	TRBJ1-1	many	CASSVAPHTEAFF	TGTGCCAGCAGCGTAGCTCCCCACACTGAAGCTTTCTTT
.	TRBV6-1	TRBJ2-2	once	CASSPTESSGELFF	TGTGCCAGCAGCCCGACGGAATCGTCCGGGGAGCTGTTTTTT
TRBD1	TRBV7-6	TRBJ1-6	.	CASSFQTGRGGSYNSPLHF	TGTGCCAGCAGCTTTCAGACAGGGAGGGGTGGCAGTTATAATTCACCCCTCCACTTT
.	TRBV25-1	TRBJ2-5	.	CASRGSQETQYF	TGTGCCAGCAGGGGATCCCAAGAGACCCAGTACTTC
TRBD1	TRBV6-1	TRBJ1-5	.	CASSDRQGVGNQPQHF	TGTGCCAGCAGTGACCGACAGGGGGTAGGGAATCAGCCCCAGCATTTT
.	TRBV20-1	TRBJ1-4	.	CSAAGRAEEKLFF	TGCAGTGCTGCCGGACGGGCCGAGGAAAAACTGTTTTTT
TRBD1	TRBV29-1	TRBJ2-5	.	CSVLGQGVRETQYF	TGCAGCGTCTTGGGACAGGGGGTACGGGAGACCCAGTACTTC
TRBD1	TRBV5-1	TRBJ1-1	few	CASSGTVMNTEAFF	TGCGCCAGCAGCGGGACAGTCATGAACACTGAAGCTTTCTTT
.	TRBV7-3	TRBJ2-5	once	CASSPKGVETQYF	TGTGCCAGCAGCCCGAAAGGGGTTGAGACCCAGTACTTC
.	TRBV2	TRBJ1-1	many	CASSEETVTEAFF	TGTGCCAGCAGTGAAGAGACAGTCACTGAAGCTTTCTTT
TRBD2	TRBV2	TRBJ2-5	many	CASKIPGLARETQYF	TGTGCCAGCAAGATACCGGGACTAGCCCGGGAGACCCAGTACTTC
TRBD1	TRBV10-3	TRBJ1-2	many	CAISGDSRFNYGYTF	TGTGCCATCAGTGGGGACAGCCGTTTTAACTATGGCTACACCTTC
TRBD1	TRBV10-3	TRBJ1-5	many	CAISPGGSNQPQHF	TGTGCCATCAGTCCAGGGGGAAGCAATCAGCCCCAGCATTTT
TRBD2	TRBV20-1	TRBJ2-5	once	CSAIGPAGRQETQYF	TGCAGTGCTATTGGGCCAGCGGGACGACAAGAGACCCAGTACTTC
TRBD2	TRBV15	TRBJ2-5	many	CATLGTSGGGAQYF	TGTGCCACGCTCGGGACTAGCGGGGGGGGGGCCCAGTACTTC
TRBD1	TRBV7-9	TRBJ1-1	many	CASSGQGAATEAFF	TGTGCCAGCAGCGGACAGGGGGCGGCCACTGAAGCTTTCTTT
TRBD1	TRBV11-2	TRBJ2-7	.	CASSGGTGRSEQYF	TGTGCCAGCAGCGGGGGGACAGGGAGATCCGAGCAGTACTTC
.	TRBV7-8	TRBJ2-7	.	CASSFRDSRWATHEQYF	TGTGCCAGCAGCTTCCGGGATTCCCGTTGGGCGACCCACGAGCAGTACTTC
TRBD1	TRBV18	TRBJ1-1	few	CASSPPARGTEAFF	TGTGCCAGCTCACCACCGGCCAGGGGGACTGAAGCTTTCTTT
TRBD2	TRBV12-3/TRBV12-4	TRBJ2-2	few	CASSPWGLSIGELFF	TGTGCCAGCAGTCCCTGGGGACTATCGATCGGGGAGCTGTTTTTT
TRBD1	TRBV10-3	TRBJ1-1	few	CAMGQQLNTEAFF	TGTGCCATGGGACAGCAGTTGAACACTGAAGCTTTCTTT
.	TRBV25-1	TRBJ2-5	.	CASSDPRTYQETQYF	TGTGCCAGCAGTGATCCAAGGACATACCAAGAGACCCAGTACTTC
.	TRBV25-1	TRBJ1-2	.	CASSGLWGAPYGYTF	TGTGCCAGCAGTGGGCTTTGGGGGGCCCCCTATGGCTACACCTTC
.	TRBV19	TRBJ2-2	few	CSTSVANTGELFF	TGTTCGACGAGCGTCGCGAACACCGGGGAGCTGTTTTTT
.	TRBV2	TRBJ1-2	few	CASSEAMMRVEGYTF	TGTGCCAGCAGTGAAGCGATGATGAGGGTTGAGGGCTACACCTTC
.	TRBV29-1	TRBJ1-2	.	CSVDLGGLANYGYTF	TGCAGCGTTGATTTGGGGGGCTTAGCTAACTATGGCTACACCTTC
TRBD1	TRBV10-3	TRBJ1-3	.	CAISVTGTGNTIYF	TGTGCCATCAGCGTGACAGGGACTGGAAACACCATATATTTT
.	TRBV2	TRBJ2-2	few	CASAVTGGYTGELFF	TGTGCCAGCGCGGTGACGGGGGGCTACACCGGGGAGCTGTTTTTT
.	TRBV7-9	TRBJ1-2	.	CASSPGGGLHNYGYTF	TGTGCCAGCAGCCCCGGTGGGGGACTTCACAATTATGGCTACACCTTC
.	TRBV29-1	TRBJ1-2	many	CSVGARYTF	TGCAGCGTTGGGGCACGCTACACCTTC
TRBD1	TRBV2	TRBJ1-5	many	CASMSGGGQPQHF	TGTGCCAGCATGTCAGGGGGCGGTCAGCCCCAGCATTTT
.	TRBV20-1	TRBJ2-5	.	CSAREGRGQETQYF	TGCAGTGCTAGAGAGGGACGCGGCCAAGAGACCCAGTACTTC
.	TRBV12-3/TRBV12-4	TRBJ1-1	few	CASSPADPRVEAFF	TGTGCCAGCAGCCCCGCAGACCCTAGAGTTGAAGCTTTCTTT
.	TRBV2	TRBJ1-1	few	CASSEYVGLNTEAFF	TGTGCCAGCAGTGAATACGTAGGTTTGAACACTGAAGCTTTCTTT
.	TRBV7-9	TRBJ1-5	.	CATSRDGPVQPQHF	TGTGCCACCAGCAGAGATGGTCCGGTTCAGCCCCAGCATTTT
.	TRBV2	TRBJ1-5	.	CASSEVTGPQHF	TGTGCCAGCAGTGAAGTGACGGGGCCCCAGCATTTT
.	TRBV2	TRBJ2-2	many	CASRGGGELFF	TGTGCCAGCAGGGGAGGCGGGGAGCTGTTTTTT